This T cell receptor (beta chain) was documented in a study of cytomegalovirus exposure and HLA in healthy donors. Study-wide results and caveats: A missense DCLRE1C variant was associated with V- and J-gene trimming of TCR beta chains in a later analysis, and an independent cohort replicated the association. Later, TCR association rates were found to vary by HLA locus, highest for DRB1 and lowest for HLA-C.

The CDR3 is 12 residues long. V was pared by 9 bases and J by 5 bases, with 13 bases between. Germline V gene data show CDR1 as LNHDA and CDR2 as SQIVND (reference sequence). The PCR used 60 Vbeta and 13 Jbeta primers. Repertoires were generated with immunoSEQ multiplex PCR, while TCRdb's copy carries only in-frame clones and drops some. This table holds 130,000 to 150,000 clones, approximately 77% found once. As to this clone: Its cognate antigen is unknown.

The J gene is TRBJ1-1, the V gene TRBV19, with D possibly being TRBD1 (5 bases). The sample consisted of PBMCs. The TCR was taken from a woman in her forties or fifties in good health and CMV-seronegative. CDR3 amino acids: CASYLRGTEAFF. CDR3 in DNA: TGTGCCAGCTACCTAAGGGGTACTGAAGCTTTCTTT.